The TCR beta chain described here comes from a study of OX40 agonist ivuxolimab in advanced cancers. Study-wide background: Hepatocellular carcinoma, melanoma, renal cell or head and neck cancer occurred in dose-escalation patients. Age averaged 60 years (range roughly 20 to 90), and 82.7% were male.

Trimming cost V 5 bases and J 0 bases, with 11 bases left between them. From germline, CDR1 is SGHTA and CDR2 FQGNSA. This CDR3 contains 15 residues. Study findings and constraints: Researchers did not establish what antigens the expanded peripheral T cells target.

Worth noting for this clone: What it binds is not known.

The protocol was immunoSEQ multiplex PCR, while the TCRdb copy is restricted to in-frame clones and leaves out a portion. The sample holds approximately 58,000 clones, under 95% seen once. This chain uses TRBV7-2 with TRBJ2-1; D is perhaps TRBD1 or TRBD2 (5 bases each). The clonotype was recovered from an adult with an advanced solid tumor such as melanoma, head and neck, liver or kidney cancer. The source material was CD4+ or CD8+ T cells sorted from blood, sampled in a trial of the OX40 agonist ivuxolimab. The DNA for the CDR3 is TGTGCCAGCAGCCTCGAGGGGAACTCCTACAATGAGCAGTTCTTC. Translated: CASSLEGNSYNEQFF.